This T cell receptor beta chain was sequenced in a study of blood T cells in healthy people across ages. It was with a sample-barcoded 5' primer and a J-beta primer mix that a second PCR of roughly 6 to 11 cycles was run. From the 5' RACE reads, TCRdb called clonotypes with MiXCR, one entry per CDR3 protein. The repertoire holds hundreds of thousands of distinct CDR3 sequences, with 40% to 50% as singletons. Regarding the study as a whole: The study regarded diversity estimates from one million T cells as underestimates. With age, beta diversity per million T cells declined roughly linearly, significantly by about 37. A strong correlation was found between TCR beta diversity and the percentage of naive T cells.

CDR1 and CDR2 (germline): SGHAT, FQNNGV. The CDR3 consists of 15 residues. V was pared by 5 bases and J by 3 bases, with 16 bases between. Comments on this clonotype: The antigen is undetermined.

The receptor's source is a man between 60 and 75 years old in good health. What was sequenced was blood. The chain is built from TRBV11-2 and TRBJ1-2, with no clear D. CDR3 residues: CASSPNGRYDYGYTF. CDR3 DNA sequence: TGTGCCAGCAGCCCAAACGGCAGGTACGACTATGGCTACACCTTC.